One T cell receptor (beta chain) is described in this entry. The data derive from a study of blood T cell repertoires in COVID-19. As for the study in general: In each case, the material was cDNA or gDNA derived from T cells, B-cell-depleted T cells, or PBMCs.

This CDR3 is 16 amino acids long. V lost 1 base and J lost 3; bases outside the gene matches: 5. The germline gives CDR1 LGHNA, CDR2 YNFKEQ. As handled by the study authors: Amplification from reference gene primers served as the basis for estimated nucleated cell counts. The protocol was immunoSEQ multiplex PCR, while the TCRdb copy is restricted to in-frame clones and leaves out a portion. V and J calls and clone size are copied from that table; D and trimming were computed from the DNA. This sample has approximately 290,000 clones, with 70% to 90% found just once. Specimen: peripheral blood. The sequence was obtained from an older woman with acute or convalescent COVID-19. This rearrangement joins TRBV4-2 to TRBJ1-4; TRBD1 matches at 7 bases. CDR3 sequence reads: CASSQAGTEANEKLFF. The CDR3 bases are TGTGCCAGCAGCCAAGCCGGGACAGAGGCTAATGAAAAACTGTTTTTT.